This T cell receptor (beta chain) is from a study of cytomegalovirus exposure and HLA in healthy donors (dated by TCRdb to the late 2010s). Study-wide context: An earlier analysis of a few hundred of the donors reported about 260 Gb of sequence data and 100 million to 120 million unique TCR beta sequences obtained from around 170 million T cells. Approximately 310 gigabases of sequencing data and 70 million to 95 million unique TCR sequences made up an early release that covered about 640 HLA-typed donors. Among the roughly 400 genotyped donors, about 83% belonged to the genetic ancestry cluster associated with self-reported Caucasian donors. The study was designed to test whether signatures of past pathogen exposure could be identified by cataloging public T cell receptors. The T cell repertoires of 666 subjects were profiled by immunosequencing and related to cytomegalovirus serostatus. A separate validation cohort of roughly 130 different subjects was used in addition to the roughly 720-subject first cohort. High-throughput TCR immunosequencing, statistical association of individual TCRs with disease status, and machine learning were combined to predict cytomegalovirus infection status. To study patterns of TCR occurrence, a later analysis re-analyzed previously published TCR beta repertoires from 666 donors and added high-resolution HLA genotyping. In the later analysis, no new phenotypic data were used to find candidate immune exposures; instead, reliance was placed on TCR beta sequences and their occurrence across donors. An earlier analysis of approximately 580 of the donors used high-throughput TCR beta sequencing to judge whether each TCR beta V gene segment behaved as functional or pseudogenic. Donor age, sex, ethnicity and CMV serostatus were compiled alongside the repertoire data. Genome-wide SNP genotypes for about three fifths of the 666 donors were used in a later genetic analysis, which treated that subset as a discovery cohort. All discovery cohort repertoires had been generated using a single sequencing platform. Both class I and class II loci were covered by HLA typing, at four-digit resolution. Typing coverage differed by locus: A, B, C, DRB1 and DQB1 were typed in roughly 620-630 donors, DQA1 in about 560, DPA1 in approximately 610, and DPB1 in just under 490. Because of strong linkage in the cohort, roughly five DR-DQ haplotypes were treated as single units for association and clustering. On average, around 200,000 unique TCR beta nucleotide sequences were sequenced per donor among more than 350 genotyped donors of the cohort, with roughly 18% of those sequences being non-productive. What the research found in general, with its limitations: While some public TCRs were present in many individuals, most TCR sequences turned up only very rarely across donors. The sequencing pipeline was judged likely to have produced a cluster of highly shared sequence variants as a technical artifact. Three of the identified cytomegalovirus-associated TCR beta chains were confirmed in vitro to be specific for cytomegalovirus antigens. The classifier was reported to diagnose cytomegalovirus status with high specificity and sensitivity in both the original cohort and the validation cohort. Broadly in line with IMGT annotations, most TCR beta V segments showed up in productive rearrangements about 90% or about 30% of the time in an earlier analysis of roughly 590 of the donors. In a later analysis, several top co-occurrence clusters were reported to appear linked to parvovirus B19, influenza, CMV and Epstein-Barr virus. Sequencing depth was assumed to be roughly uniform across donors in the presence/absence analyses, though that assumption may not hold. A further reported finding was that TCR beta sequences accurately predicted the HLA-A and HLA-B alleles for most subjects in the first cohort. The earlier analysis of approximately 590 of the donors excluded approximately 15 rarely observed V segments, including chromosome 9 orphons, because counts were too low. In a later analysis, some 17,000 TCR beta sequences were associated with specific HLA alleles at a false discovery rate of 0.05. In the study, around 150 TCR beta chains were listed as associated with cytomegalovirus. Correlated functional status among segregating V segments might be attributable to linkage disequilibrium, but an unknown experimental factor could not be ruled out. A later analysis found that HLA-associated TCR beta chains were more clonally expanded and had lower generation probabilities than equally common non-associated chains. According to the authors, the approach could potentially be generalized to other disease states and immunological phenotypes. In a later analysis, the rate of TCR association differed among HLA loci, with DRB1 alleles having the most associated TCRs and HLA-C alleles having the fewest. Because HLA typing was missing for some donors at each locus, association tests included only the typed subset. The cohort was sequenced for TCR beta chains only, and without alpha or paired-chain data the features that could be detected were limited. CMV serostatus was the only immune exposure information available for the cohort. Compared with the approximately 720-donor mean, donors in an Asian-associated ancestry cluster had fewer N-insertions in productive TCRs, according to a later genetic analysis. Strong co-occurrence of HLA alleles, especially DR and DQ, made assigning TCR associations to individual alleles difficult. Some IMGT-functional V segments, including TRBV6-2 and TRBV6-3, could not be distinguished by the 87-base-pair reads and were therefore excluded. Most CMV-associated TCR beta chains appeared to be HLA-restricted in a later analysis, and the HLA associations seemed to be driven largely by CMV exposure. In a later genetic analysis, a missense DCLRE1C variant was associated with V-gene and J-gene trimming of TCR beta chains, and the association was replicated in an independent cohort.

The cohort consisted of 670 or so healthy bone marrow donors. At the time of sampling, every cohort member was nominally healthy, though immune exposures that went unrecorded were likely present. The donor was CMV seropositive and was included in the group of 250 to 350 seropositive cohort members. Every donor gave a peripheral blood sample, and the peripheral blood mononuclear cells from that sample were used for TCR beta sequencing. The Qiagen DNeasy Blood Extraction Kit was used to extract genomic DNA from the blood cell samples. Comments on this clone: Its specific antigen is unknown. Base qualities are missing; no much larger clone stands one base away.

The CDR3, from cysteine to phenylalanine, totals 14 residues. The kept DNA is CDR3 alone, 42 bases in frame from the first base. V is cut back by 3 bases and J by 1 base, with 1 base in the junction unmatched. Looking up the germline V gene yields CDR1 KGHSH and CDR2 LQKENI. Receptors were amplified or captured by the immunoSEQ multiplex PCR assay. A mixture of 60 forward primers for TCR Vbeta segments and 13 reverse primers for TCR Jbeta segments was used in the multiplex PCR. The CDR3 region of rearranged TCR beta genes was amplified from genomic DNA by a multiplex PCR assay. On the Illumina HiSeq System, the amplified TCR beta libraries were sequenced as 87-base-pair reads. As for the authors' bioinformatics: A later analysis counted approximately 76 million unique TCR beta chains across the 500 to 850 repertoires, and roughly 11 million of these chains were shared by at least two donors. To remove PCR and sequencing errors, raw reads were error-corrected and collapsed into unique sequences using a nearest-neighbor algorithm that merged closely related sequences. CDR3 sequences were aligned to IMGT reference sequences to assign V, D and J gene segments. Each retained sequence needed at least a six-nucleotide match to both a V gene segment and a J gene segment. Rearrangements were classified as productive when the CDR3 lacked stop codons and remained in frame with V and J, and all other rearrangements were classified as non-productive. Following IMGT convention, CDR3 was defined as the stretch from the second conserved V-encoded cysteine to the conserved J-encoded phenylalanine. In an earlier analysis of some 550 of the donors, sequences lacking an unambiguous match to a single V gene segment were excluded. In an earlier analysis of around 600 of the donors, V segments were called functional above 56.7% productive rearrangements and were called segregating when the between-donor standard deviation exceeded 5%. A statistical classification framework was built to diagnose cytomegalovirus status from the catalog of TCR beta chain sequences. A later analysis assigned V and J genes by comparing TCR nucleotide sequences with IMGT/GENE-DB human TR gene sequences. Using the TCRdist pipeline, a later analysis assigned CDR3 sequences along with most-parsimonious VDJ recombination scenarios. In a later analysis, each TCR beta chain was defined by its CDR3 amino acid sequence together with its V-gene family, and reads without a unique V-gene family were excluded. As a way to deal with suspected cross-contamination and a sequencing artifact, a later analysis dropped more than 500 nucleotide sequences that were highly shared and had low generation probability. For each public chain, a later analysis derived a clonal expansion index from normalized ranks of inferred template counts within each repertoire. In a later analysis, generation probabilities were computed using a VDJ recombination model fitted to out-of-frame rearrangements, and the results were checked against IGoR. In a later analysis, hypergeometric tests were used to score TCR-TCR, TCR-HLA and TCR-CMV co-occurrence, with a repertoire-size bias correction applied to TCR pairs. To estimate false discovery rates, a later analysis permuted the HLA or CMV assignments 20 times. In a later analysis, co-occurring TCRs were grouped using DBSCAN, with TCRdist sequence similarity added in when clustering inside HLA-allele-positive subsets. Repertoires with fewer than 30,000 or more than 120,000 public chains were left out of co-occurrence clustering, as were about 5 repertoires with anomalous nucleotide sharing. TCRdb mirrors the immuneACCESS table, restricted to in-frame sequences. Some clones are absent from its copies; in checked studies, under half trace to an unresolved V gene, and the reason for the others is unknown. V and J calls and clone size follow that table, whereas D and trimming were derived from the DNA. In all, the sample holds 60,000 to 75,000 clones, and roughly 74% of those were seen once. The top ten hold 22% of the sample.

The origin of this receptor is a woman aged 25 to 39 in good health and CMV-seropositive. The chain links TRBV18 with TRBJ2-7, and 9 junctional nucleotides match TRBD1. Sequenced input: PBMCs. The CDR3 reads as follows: CASSPDRGSYEQYF. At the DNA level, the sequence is TGTGCCAGCTCACCCGACAGGGGGTCCTACGAGCAGTACTTC.